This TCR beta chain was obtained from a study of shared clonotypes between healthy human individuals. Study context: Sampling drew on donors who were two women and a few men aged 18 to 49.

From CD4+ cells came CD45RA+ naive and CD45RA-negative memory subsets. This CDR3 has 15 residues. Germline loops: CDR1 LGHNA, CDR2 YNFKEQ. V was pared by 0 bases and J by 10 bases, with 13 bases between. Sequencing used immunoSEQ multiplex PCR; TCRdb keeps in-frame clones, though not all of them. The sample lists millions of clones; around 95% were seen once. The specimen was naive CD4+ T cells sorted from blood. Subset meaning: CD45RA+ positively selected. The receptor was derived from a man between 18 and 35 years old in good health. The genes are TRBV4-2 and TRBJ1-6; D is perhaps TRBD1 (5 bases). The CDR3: CASSQDRQGSSPLHF. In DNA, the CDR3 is TGTGCCAGCAGCCAAGATAGGCAGGGATCCTCACCCCTCCACTTT.